This entry describes one TCR beta chain. The CDR3 is 13 amino acids. V shed 6 bases and J 0 bases; nucleotides not matched to a gene: 0. CDR1 and CDR2 (germline): KGHSH, LQKENI. This specimen comes from a study of blood T cell repertoires in COVID-19. Study-level background: The United States, Italy and Spain were the sources of the acute and convalescent COVID-19 samples.

In the original processing: Nucleated cell counts were estimated from reference gene primer amplification. Profiled with immunoSEQ multiplex PCR; TCRdb holds only in-frame clones, not every one. The D gene and trimming were derived from the DNA, and the V and J assignments and clone size from that table. Here the sample spans about 47,000 clones, 82% being singletons. This TCR came from a human donor with acute or convalescent COVID-19. The donor label of this sample is uncertain. The V gene is TRBV18, the J gene TRBJ1-1, with 8 positions matching TRBD1. Sequencing used peripheral blood. The CDR3 region has the DNA TGTGCCAGCTCGACAGGGGTGAACACTGAAGCTTTCTTT. It specifies CASSTGVNTEAFF.